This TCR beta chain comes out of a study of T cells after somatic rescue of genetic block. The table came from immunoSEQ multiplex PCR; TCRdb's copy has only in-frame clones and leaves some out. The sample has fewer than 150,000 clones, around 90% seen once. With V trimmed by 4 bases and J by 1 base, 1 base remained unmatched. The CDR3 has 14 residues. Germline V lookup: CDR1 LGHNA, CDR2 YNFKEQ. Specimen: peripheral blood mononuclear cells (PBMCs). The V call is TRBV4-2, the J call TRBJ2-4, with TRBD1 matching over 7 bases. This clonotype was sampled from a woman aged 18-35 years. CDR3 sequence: CASSLGGAKNIQYF. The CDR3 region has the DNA TGTGCCAGCAGCCTAGGGGGCGCCAAAAACATTCAGTACTTC.